The 24 T cell receptor beta chains below were found in one sample sequenced in a study of regulatory and conventional T cells in RAG deficiency. The sorted conventional CD4+ T cells were CD25-low and CD127-high, with genomic DNA sequenced. This table comes from immunoSEQ multiplex PCR, and its TCRdb copy is limited to in-frame clones, with some not included. Of fewer than 15,000 clones in the sample, 85% to 95% are singletons; the top ten hold under 1.2%. These data also featured in a second study, about regulatory T cells. That investigation notes: Amplification used 52 TRBV primers and 13 TRBJ primers.

The sequencing sample was made of CD4+ effector T cells sorted from blood. These TCRs come from a human donor in good health.

The V call is TRBV30, the J call TRBJ1-2, with D possibly matching TRBD1 (6 bases). This CDR3 comprises 15 residues. Between the trimmed V and J ends, which lost 0 bases and 4 bases, there was a span of 15 bases. Germline CDR1 GTSNPN, CDR2 SVGIG (reference sequence). CDR3 residues: CAWSVGPGGPYGYTF. DNA for the CDR3: TGTGCCTGGAGTGTGGGCCCCGGGGGGCCCTATGGCTACACCTTC.

The J gene is TRBJ1-6, the V gene TRBV2; D is unresolved. V dropped 2 bases and J dropped 7 bases, with 12 bases sitting between them. The CDR3 has 15 residues. The germline gives CDR1 SNHLY, CDR2 FYNNEI. The CDR3: CASSEKEGRNSPLHF. The CDR3 coding sequence is TGTGCCAGCAGTGAAAAGGAGGGTAGAAATTCACCCCTCCACTTT.

This chain uses TRBV29-1 with TRBJ2-7, with D unclear. The germline V and J ends were trimmed by 5 bases and 3 bases, with 11 bases remaining between them. The CDR3 has 12 residues. Germline V CDR1 and CDR2: SQVTM, ANQGSEA. CDR3 region: CSVYTENYEQYF. CDR3 sequence (DNA): TGCAGCGTTTATACAGAAAACTACGAGCAGTACTTC.

V is TRBV6-6 and J is TRBJ2-3, with 9 bases that match TRBD2. After removal of 5 bases from V and 7 bases from J, the junction contained 13 bases not matched to a gene. This CDR3 is built from 16 residues. Germline V gene sequence: CDR1 MNHNY, CDR2 SVGAGI (reference sequence). The CDR3 loop is CASSHGGREGRNTQYF. CDR3 in DNA: TGTGCCAGCAGTCACGGGGGGCGGGAGGGCCGGAATACGCAGTATTTT.

This chain uses TRBV7-2 with TRBJ1-5; 11 bases fit TRBD1. The junction had 10 bases not matched to a gene; V was cut back by 5 bases and J by 4 bases. Germline CDR1 is SGHTA and CDR2 is FQGNSA. The CDR3 totals 17 residues. The CDR3 nucleotides read TGTGCCAGCAGCCTAACGGACAGGGGGCTTACGAATCAGCCCCAGCATTTT. Translated: CASSLTDRGLTNQPQHF.

V usage is TRBV5-4 and J usage is TRBJ2-3; possibly TRBD2 for D (5 bases). From germline, CDR1 is SGHNT and CDR2 YYREEE (reference sequence). V lost 4 bases, J lost 3 bases, and 15 bases lay in between. This CDR3 region has 15 residues. CDR3 DNA sequence: TGTGCCAGCAGCGTGCCGGGCAGAGGGACAGATACGCAGTATTTT. Its protein product is CASSVPGRGTDTQYF.

The chain employs TRBV6-5 and TRBJ1-1; TRBD1 matches 10 bases. V shed 4 bases, J shed 7 bases, and the junction held 6 bases outside the gene matches. The germline V gene encodes CDR1 MNHEY and CDR2 SVGAGI. This CDR3 has 14 residues. CDR3 loop: CASSSDRGRGEAFF. The CDR3 coding sequence is TGTGCCAGCAGTTCCGACAGGGGGCGAGGTGAAGCTTTCTTT.

This chain links TRBV5-1 with TRBJ2-5, with 8 bases identical to TRBD1. The V and J ends lost 4 bases and 3 bases, in that order; junction bases with no gene match: 2. Germline V CDR1 and CDR2: SGHRS, YFSETQ. The CDR3 contains 13 residues. The CDR3 bases are TGCGCCAGCAGCCCGGACAGGGAAGAGACCCAGTACTTC. Protein: CASSPDREETQYF.

This chain joins TRBV5-1 and TRBJ2-3, with 10 bases aligning to TRBD2. This CDR3 has 16 amino acids. The ends lost 4 bases at V and 2 bases at J; junction bases unmatched: 7. The germline V gene encodes CDR1 SGHRS and CDR2 YFSETQ. CDR3 bases: TGCGCCAGCAGCCAAGCGGGGGGGCCGATCACAGATACGCAGTATTTT. It codes for CASSQAGGPITDTQYF.

The CDR3: CASSLLAGGRETQYF. Here the CDR3 DNA reads TGTGCCAGCAGCTTACTAGCGGGAGGGCGAGAGACCCAGTACTTC. The chain employs TRBV7-9 and TRBJ2-5; TRBD2 agrees at 12 bases. The J segment lost 4 bases and the V segment lost 2 bases, leaving 2 bases of the junction unmatched. CDR3 length: 15 amino acids. Germline CDR1 and CDR2: SEHNR and FQNEAQ (reference sequence).

The chain employs TRBV4-1 and TRBJ2-2, with D unresolved. Germline V gives CDR1 MGHRA, CDR2 YSYEKL. The CDR3 has 14 amino acids. V was cut by 0 bases and J by 5 bases, with 7 bases left in between. In DNA form, the CDR3 reads TGCGCCAGCAGCCAAGATCGGGCAACCGGGGAGCTGTTTTTT. This translates into CASSQDRATGELFF.

This chain connects TRBV7-9 to TRBJ1-4; possibly TRBD1 for D (5 bases). From germline, CDR1 is SEHNR and CDR2 FQNEAQ (reference sequence). With 5 bases removed from V and 4 bases from J, the gap between germline ends came to 17 bases. The CDR3 is 16 amino acids. The CDR3 loop reads CASSEQPGMVNEKLFF. For the CDR3, the DNA is TGTGCCAGCAGCGAACAACCAGGGATGGTTAATGAAAAACTGTTTTTT.

DNA for the CDR3: TGTGCCAGCAGCCAAGATTCGGGGCTCTCTGGAAACACCATATATTTT. Translating it yields CASSQDSGLSGNTIYF. The chain employs TRBV4-2 and TRBJ1-3, with D perhaps TRBD1 (5 bases). The CDR3 consists of 16 residues. Germline assignment: CDR1 LGHNA and CDR2 YNFKEQ. The ends were cut back, 0 bases at V and 0 bases at J, with 9 bases in the middle.

The chain has TRBV7-9 and TRBJ2-2; 8 nucleotides align to TRBD1. J gave up 1 base and V 1 base, and 5 bases lay outside the gene matches. The CDR3 is 17 residues long. Germline V gives CDR1 SEHNR, CDR2 FQNEAQ (reference sequence). The CDR3 sequence: CASSLGGQARNTGELFF. DNA for the CDR3: TGTGCCAGCAGCTTAGGGGGACAGGCGAGGAACACCGGGGAGCTGTTTTTT.

The J gene is TRBJ2-1, the V gene TRBV18; TRBD2 matches at 9 bases. Germline values: CDR1 KGHSH, CDR2 LQKENI. The V segment lost 2 bases and the J segment 0 bases; nucleotides outside the gene matches: 5. CDR3 length: 17 residues. The CDR3 loop reads CASSPLTSGGSYNEQFF. The CDR3 nucleotides are TGTGCCAGCTCACCATTGACTAGCGGAGGCTCCTACAATGAGCAGTTCTTC. Variable domain in full (rest from reference TRBV18 and TRBJ2-1): NAGVMQNPRHLVRRRGQEARLRCSPMKGHSHVYWYRQLPEEGLKFMVYLQKENIIDESGMPKERFSAEFPKEGPSILRIQQVVRGDSAAYFCASSPLTSGGSYNEQFFGPGTRLTVL.

The chain couples TRBV28 to TRBJ1-3, with D unclear. CDR3 size: 14 residues. The germline V gene has CDR1 MDHEN and CDR2 SYDVKM. V lost 2 bases, J lost 0 bases, and 5 bases lay in between. As DNA, the CDR3 is TGTGCCAGCAGTTTACCCGGCTCTGGAAACACCATATATTTT. Translated, it gives CASSLPGSGNTIYF.

The chain uses TRBV5-6 and TRBJ2-5; TRBD1 is a possible D gene (6 bases). TRBJ2-7 matches the DNA end more closely, so the J call is doubtful. The CDR3 covers 14 residues. Germline V gene sequence: CDR1 SGHDT, CDR2 YYEEEE. The CDR3 DNA sequence: TGTGCCAGCTCCCGGGTGGGGGCCACCTACGAGCAGTACTTC. The encoded protein is CASSRVGATYEQYF.

V is TRBV28 and J is TRBJ1-5, with a tentative D call TRBD1 (5 bases). Between the trimmed V and J ends, which lost 3 bases and 0 bases, there was a span of 12 bases. Germline lookup yields CDR1 MDHEN and CDR2 SYDVKM. The CDR3 is made up of 16 amino acids. The CDR3 DNA follows: TGTGCCAGCAGTTTTTCTCAGGGCTTTAGCAATCAGCCCCAGCATTTT. This encodes CASSFSQGFSNQPQHF.

The chain combines TRBV2 with TRBJ1-1, with D unresolved. Germline V gene sequence: CDR1 SNHLY, CDR2 FYNNEI. Between the trimmed V and J ends, which lost 10 bases and 7 bases, there was a span of 10 bases. There are 10 residues in the CDR3. CDR3 protein: CATKDGEAFF. CDR3 nucleotide sequence: TGTGCCACCAAGGACGGTGAAGCTTTCTTT.

The chain couples TRBV7-9 to TRBJ1-6; 10 bases align to TRBD1. The CDR3 is 16 residues long. After removal of 1 base from V and 7 bases from J, the junction contained 4 bases not matched to a gene. Germline CDR1 reads SEHNR; CDR2 reads FQNEAQ (reference sequence). The DNA for the CDR3 is TGTGCCAGCAGCTTAGGACAGGGGGCTGGGAATTCACCCCTCCACTTT. Protein sequence: CASSLGQGAGNSPLHF.

The chain couples TRBV27 to TRBJ1-6, with D maybe TRBD1 (5 bases). Germline V lookup: CDR1 MNHEY, CDR2 SMNVEV (reference sequence). Deletions cut 5 bases from V and 5 bases from J, with 10 bases between. CDR3 length: 14 residues. Here the CDR3 reads CASSRGVNNSPLHF. CDR3 sequence (DNA): TGTGCCAGCAGTAGAGGGGTTAATAATTCACCCCTCCACTTT.

The rearrangement uses TRBV5-1 and TRBJ2-1; 12 nucleotides agree with TRBD2. Germline V CDR1 and CDR2: SGHRS, YFSETQ. V shed 6 bases and J 4 bases; nucleotides not matched to a gene: 2. The CDR3 runs to 14 residues. CDR3 nucleotides: TGCGCCAGCACCGGGACTAGCGGGTACAATGAGCAGTTCTTC. Encoded protein: CASTGTSGYNEQFF. Together with reference TRBV5-1 and TRBJ2-1, the CDR3 gives the full variable domain: KAGVTQTPRYLIKTRGQQVTLSCSPISGHRSVSWYQQTPGQGLQFLFEYFSETQRNKGNFPGRFSGRQFSNSRSEMNVSTLELGDSALYLCASTGTSGYNEQFFGPGTRLTVL.

This clone was detected only once. V gene TRBV10-2 combines with J gene TRBJ2-7; D is possibly TRBD1 or TRBD2 (5 bases each). The ends were cut back, 7 bases at V and 7 bases at J, with 17 bases in the middle. The V gene's germline CDR1 is WSHSY and CDR2 SAAADI. The length of the CDR3 is 13 residues. The CDR3, as DNA: TGCGCCAGCACCCGGGACGTTATTGGGGAGCAGTACTTC. The encoded protein is CASTRDVIGEQYF.

The CDR3 spells CASSPLGGENTEAFF. CDR3 DNA: TGTGCCAGCTCACCCCTTGGGGGGGAAAACACTGAAGCTTTCTTT. The gene calls are TRBV18 and TRBJ1-1, with a weak D call TRBD1 (5 bases). The V end was cut by 3 bases, the J end by 2 bases, with 13 bases between. This CDR3 comprises 15 residues. From germline, CDR1 is KGHSH and CDR2 LQKENI.